This T cell receptor beta chain emerged from a study of T cell repertoires in cytomegalovirus infection. About the research overall: Evidence of both CMV infection and a matching HLA type came from public TCR beta signatures.

TCRdb recomputed calls from the reads with MiXCR, one row per CDR3 protein. The profile shows more than 150,000 distinct CDR3 sequences, under 25% of them singletons. Study results and caveats: In two of eight donors, the top clonotype was HLA-C-restricted CMV-specific.

CDR3 length: 13 amino acids. The germline CDR1 and CDR2 sequences are SGHAT and FQDESV (reference sequence). V lost 8 bases, J lost 1 base, and 12 bases lay in between. For this clonotype: Its antigen is undetermined.

This chain links TRBV11-1 with TRBJ2-7; D is ambiguous. This clonotype was sampled from a human donor in good health (CMV status not recorded). Some clones in this sample may be carry-over from other donors' samples. The source material was PBMCs. The CDR3: CASGRGLSYEQYF. The CDR3 nucleotides are TGTGCCAGCGGACGCGGTCTTTCCTACGAGCAGTACTTC.